This T cell receptor beta chain was profiled in a study of blood T cell repertoires in COVID-19 (dated by TCRdb to the early 2020s). In terms of the full investigation: Collaborator samples came from the United States, Italy and Spain and covered acute and convalescent phases of COVID-19. The prospective study material was composed of cDNA or gDNA derived from T cells, B-cell-depleted T cells, or PBMCs. A freely available public database, intended as a resource for researchers studying the immune response to SARS-CoV-2, is where the repertoires were released. Where available, HLA class I and class II types were obtained from metadata supplied by the sample provider rather than from assay-based typing. Deeply sampled blood TCRbeta repertoires from subjects exposed to, actively infected with, or recovered from COVID-19 were included in the dataset. Samples came from the ongoing ImmuneRACE study (first 160 participants) plus 1,254 subjects from 6 global collaborators. A de-identified subject ID, COVID-19 status, age in years and sex were almost always included in the sample metadata.

Points the paper makes about the study in general: The amount of clinical and demographic metadata varied by source and participant and was provided uncurated.

As for this clone: What antigen it recognizes has not been identified. No clone much larger than this one lies a single base away; base qualities are absent.

The germline V gene (reference sequence) gives CDR1 as LNHDA and CDR2 as SQIVND. V has 4 bases trimmed and J has 5 bases trimmed; junction bases matching no gene number 13. The cysteine opens and the phenylalanine closes a CDR3 of 16 amino acids. The DNA shown is the 48-base CDR3, in frame from base 1. The immunoSEQ Assay, a bias-controlled multiplex PCR, was used to amplify TCRbeta CDR3 regions from genomic DNA. The source study handled its data this way. Within the assay, amplification of reference gene primers was used to estimate how many nucleated cells each sample contained. To quantify the absolute abundance of each unique TCRbeta CDR3 rearrangement, sequence reads were collapsed and filtered. For each sample, productive Simpson clonality was calculated as the square root of Simpson's diversity index over productive rearrangements. The table was pulled from immuneACCESS by TCRdb, which kept in-frame rearrangements only. Such tables lose some clones; where checked, under half of the loss comes from unresolved V genes, and the rest has no known cause. V, J and clone size derive from that table, while D and trimming were established from the DNA sequence. The sample data list approximately 250,000 clones, and around 80% of these were observed just once. The top ten constitute approximately 4.3% of the sample.

Participants in the prospective study were aged roughly 18 to 100 years, lived in about two dozen United States geographic areas, and enrolled through a virtual design. In the prospective study, participants were assigned to cohorts based on the clinical history participants reported in a screening survey and a study questionnaire. Mobile phlebotomists in the prospective study collected whole blood, serum and a nasopharyngeal or oropharyngeal swab from every participant. Participants in the prospective study had the option to provide additional blood draws and questionnaires over a 2-month period. Before DNA extraction, blood samples from the prospective study were shipped at room temperature or frozen.

The sequence was obtained from a man younger than 45 with acute COVID-19. The sequence links TRBV19 to TRBJ1-2, and TRBD1 aligns with 7 junction nucleotides. Sequenced input: PBMCs or T cells enriched from blood (not recorded which). The CDR3 protein is CASSRREGQPIYGYTF. The DNA is TGTGCCAGTAGTAGGCGGGAGGGACAGCCGATTTATGGCTACACCTTC. With the portions outside the CDR3 filled from the reference TRBV19 and TRBJ1-2 genes, the complete variable region becomes DGGITQSPKYLFRKEGQNVTLSCEQNLNHDAMYWYRQDPGQGLRLIYYSQIVNDFQKGDIAEGYSVSREKKESFPLTVTSAQKNPTAFYLCASSRREGQPIYGYTFGSGTRLTVV.